The following is a TCR beta chain sequence with its context. This sample is drawn from a study of blood T cell repertoires in COVID-19. Germline trimming cut 3 bases from V and 11 bases from J; bases unmatched to any gene: 16. Germline-derived CDR1 and CDR2 are SGHNT and YYREEE (reference sequence). The CDR3 totals 15 residues. Using immunoSEQ multiplex PCR, the repertoire was profiled, and TCRdb retains in-frame clones only, with some absent. The sample consists of around 130,000 clones, 80% to 90% of them appearing once. The sequencing input was peripheral blood. The receptor's source is a human donor in a cohort sampled during active COVID-19. The rearrangement joins TRBV5-4 to TRBJ1-1; 7 nucleotides agree with TRBD1. CDR3 amino acids: CASSSNDRAEEEAFF. The CDR3 coding sequence is TGTGCCAGCAGCTCCAACGACAGGGCGGAAGAGGAGGCTTTCTTT.